This is a list of T cell receptor beta chains from one sample in a study of OX40 agonist ivuxolimab in advanced cancers. Generated by immunoSEQ multiplex PCR, the TCRdb table keeps only in-frame clones and is missing some. The repertoire holds some 57,000 clones, with approximately 90% as singletons. Specimen: CD4+ or CD8+ T cells sorted from blood, collected in a trial of the OX40 agonist ivuxolimab. These TCRs come from an adult with an advanced solid tumor such as melanoma, head and neck, liver or kidney cancer. Each CDR3 is given with its conserved first and last residue.

j_call cdr3_length v_call cdr3_aa
TRBJ1-2 15 TRBV19 CASSTGTGGIRGYTF
TRBJ1-2 16 TRBV5-2 CASNGYREYERYGYTF
TRBJ2-1 15 TRBV9 CASSVELAGYNEQFF
TRBJ2-1 15 TRBV28 CASGPSGRKGNEQFF
TRBJ1-4 19 TRBV7-2 CASSSPGTGGIATNEKLFF
TRBJ2-3 15 TRBV5-4 CASSLQGAGTDTQYF
TRBJ1-6 16 TRBV6-5 CASSYSVKGVWSPLHF
TRBJ2-5 13 TRBV28 CASSPYQGQTQYF
TRBJ1-1 14 TRBV29-1 CSVPDGGRDTEAFF
TRBJ1-2 16 TRBV6-1 CASSESAVRANYGYTF
TRBJ1-5 15 TRBV2 CASRGGQGGNQPQHF
TRBJ2-1 16 TRBV7-3 CASSPRDRGLYNEQFF
TRBJ2-1 16 TRBV6-5 CASSYQNDRVYNEQFF
TRBJ2-5 12 TRBV7-9 CASSLEGVSFHF
TRBJ2-7 15 TRBV10-1 CASSDYRGGENEQYF
TRBJ1-5 14 TRBV18 CASSPGQGDQPQHF
TRBJ2-6 19 TRBV5-1 CASTSGLAGQGPGANVLTF
TRBJ2-2 15 TRBV28 CASSSGHWNTGELFF
TRBJ1-5 13 TRBV19 CASMLQGAQPQHF